The 2 T cell receptor beta chains listed next were all sequenced from one sample in a study of shared clonotypes between healthy human individuals. TCRdb keeps only in-frame clones here, not all; method: immunoSEQ multiplex PCR. Of around 1.5 million clones listed, nearly 99% are singletons. The sequencing sample was made of naive CD4+ T cells sorted from blood. Subset given: CD45RA+ positively selected. The source is a man in his thirties or forties in good health.

About this clone: Other DNA sequences in the sample encode the same CDR3. The chain joins TRBV29-1 to TRBJ2-5, with TRBD1 as a possible D gene (6 bases). V shed 4 bases and J shed 5 bases, with 11 bases lying between them. The germline V gene encodes CDR1 SQVTM and CDR2 ANQGSEA. The CDR3 extends over 12 amino acids. The chain's CDR3 is CSVGSGVETQYF. CDR3 sequence (DNA): TGCAGCGTTGGGTCAGGGGTCGAGACCCAGTACTTC.

This clone was detected once. J is TRBJ1-2 and V is TRBV28, with 9 bases fitting TRBD1. The CDR3 runs to 16 residues. Per the germline V gene, CDR1 is MDHEN and CDR2 is SYDVKM. The junction had 9 bases not matched to a gene; V was cut back by 4 bases and J by 3 bases. CDR3 region: CASSSIGQGIDYGYTF. CDR3 sequence (DNA): TGTGCCAGCAGTTCAATCGGACAGGGGATCGACTATGGCTACACCTTC.